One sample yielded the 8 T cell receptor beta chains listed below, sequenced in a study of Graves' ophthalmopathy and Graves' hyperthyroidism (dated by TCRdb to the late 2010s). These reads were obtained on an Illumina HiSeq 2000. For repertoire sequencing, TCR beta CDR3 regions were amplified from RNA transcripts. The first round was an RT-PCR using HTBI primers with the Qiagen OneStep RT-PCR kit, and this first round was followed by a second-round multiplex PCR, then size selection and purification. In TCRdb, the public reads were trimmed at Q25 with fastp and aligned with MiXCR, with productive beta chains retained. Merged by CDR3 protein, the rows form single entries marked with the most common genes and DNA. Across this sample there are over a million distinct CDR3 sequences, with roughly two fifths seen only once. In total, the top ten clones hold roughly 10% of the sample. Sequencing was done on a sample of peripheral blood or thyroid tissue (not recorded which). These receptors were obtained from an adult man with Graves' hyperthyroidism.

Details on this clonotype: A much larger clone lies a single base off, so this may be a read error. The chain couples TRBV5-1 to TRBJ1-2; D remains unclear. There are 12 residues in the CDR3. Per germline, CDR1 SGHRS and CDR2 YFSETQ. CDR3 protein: CASSLGQAGCTF. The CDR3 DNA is TGCGCCAGCAGCTTGGGGCAGGCTGGCTGCACCTTC.

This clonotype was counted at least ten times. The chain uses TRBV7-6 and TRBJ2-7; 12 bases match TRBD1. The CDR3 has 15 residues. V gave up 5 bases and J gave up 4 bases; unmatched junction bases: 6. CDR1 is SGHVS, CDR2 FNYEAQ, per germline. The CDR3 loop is CASSPLGQGAYEQYF. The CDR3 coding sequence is TGTGCCAGCAGCCCTTTGGGACAGGGGGCTTACGAGCAGTACTTC.

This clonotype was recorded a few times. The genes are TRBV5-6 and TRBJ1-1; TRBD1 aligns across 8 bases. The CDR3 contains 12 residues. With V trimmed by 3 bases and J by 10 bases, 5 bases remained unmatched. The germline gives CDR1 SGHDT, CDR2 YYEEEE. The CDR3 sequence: CASSSTGGGAFF. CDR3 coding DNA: TGTGCCAGCAGCTCCACAGGGGGGGGAGCTTTCTTT.

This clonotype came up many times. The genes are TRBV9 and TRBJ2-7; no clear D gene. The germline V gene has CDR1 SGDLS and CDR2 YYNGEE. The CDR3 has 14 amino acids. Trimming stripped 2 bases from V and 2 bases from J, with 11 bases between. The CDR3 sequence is CASSVSPETYEQYF. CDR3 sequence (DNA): TGTGCCAGCAGCGTTTCGCCAGAGACCTACGAGCAGTACTTC.

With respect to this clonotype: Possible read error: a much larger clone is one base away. CDR3 amino acids: CASSPWDRSYEQYF. In nucleotides, the CDR3 is TGTGCCAGCAGCCCCTGGGACAGATCCTACGAGCAGTACTTC. This chain uses TRBV7-9 with TRBJ2-7, with 7 bases lining up with TRBD1. CDR3 size: 14 residues. Germline trimming cut 5 bases from V and 1 base from J; bases unmatched to any gene: 5. The germline CDR1 and CDR2 sequences are SEHNR and FQNEAQ (reference sequence). The entire variable domain, with the rest obtained from reference TRBV7-9 and TRBJ2-7, is as follows: DTGVSQNPRHKITKRGQNVTFRCDPISEHNRLYWYRQTLGQGPEFLTYFQNEAQLEKSRLLSDRFSAERPKGSFSTLEIQRTEQGDSAMYLCASSPWDRSYEQYFGPGTRLTVT.

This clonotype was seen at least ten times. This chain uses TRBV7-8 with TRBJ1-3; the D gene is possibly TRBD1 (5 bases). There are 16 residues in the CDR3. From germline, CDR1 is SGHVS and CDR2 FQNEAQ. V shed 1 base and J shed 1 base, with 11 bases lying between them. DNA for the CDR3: TGTGCCAGCAGCTTAGGGGGGGGTACGTCTGGAAACACCATATATTTT. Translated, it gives CASSLGGGTSGNTIYF.

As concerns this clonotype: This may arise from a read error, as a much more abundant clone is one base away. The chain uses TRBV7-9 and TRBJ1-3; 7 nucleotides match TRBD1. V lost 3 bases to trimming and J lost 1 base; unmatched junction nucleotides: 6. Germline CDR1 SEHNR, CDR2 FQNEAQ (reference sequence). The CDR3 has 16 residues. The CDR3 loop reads CASSLTGPYSGNTIYF. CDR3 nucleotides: TGTGCCAGCAGCTTGACAGGGCCTTATTCTGGAAACACCATATATTTT.

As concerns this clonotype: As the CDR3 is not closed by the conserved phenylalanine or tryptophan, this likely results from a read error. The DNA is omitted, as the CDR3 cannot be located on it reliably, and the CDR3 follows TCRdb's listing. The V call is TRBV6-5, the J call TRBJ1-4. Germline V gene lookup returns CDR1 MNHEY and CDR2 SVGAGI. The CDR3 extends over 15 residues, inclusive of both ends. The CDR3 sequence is CASSYSGHRARGGEG.